This T cell receptor beta chain is from a study of shared clonotypes between healthy human individuals. Libraries were prepared by immunoSEQ multiplex PCR; TCRdb keeps only in-frame clonotypes and omits some of them. Of 2.3 million or so clones in the sample, about 92% were seen once. The CDR3 contains 15 residues. CDR1 and CDR2 (germline): SEHNR, FQNEAQ (reference sequence). V was clipped by 5 bases and J by 1 base; unmatched bases: 6. The TCR originated in a man aged 18 to 30 in good health. Some clones in this sample may be carry-over from other donors' samples. J is TRBJ2-3 and V is TRBV7-9, with 7 positions matching TRBD1. The sequencing input was naive CD4+ T cells from PBMCs. Subset of the sample: CD45RA+ positively selected. The CDR3 nucleotides read TGTGCCAGCAGCCCACAGGGGAGTCGCACAGATACGCAGTATTTT. Amino acids: CASSPQGSRTDTQYF. Combining the CDR3 with reference TRBV7-9 and TRBJ2-3 gives the whole variable domain DTGVSQNPRHKITKRGQNVTFRCDPISEHNRLYWYRQTLGQGPEFLTYFQNEAQLEKSRLLSDRFSAERPKGSFSTLEIQRTEQGDSAMYLCASSPQGSRTDTQYFGPGTRLTVL.